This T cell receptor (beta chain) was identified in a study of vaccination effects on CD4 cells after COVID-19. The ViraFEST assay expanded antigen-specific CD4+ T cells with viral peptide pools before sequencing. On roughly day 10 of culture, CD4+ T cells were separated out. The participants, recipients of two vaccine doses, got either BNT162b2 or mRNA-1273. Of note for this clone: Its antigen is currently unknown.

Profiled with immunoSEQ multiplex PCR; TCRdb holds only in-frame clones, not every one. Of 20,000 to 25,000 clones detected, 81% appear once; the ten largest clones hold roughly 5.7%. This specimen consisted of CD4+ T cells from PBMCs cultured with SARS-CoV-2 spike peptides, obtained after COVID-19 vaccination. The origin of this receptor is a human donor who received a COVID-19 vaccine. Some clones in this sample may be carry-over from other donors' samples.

The CDR3 loop is CAWSPPTALIGNTIYF. The CDR3 DNA reads as TGTGCCTGGAGTCCACCGACTGCCCTCATTGGAAACACCATATATTTT. The genes are TRBV30 and TRBJ1-3; D call uncertain. The CDR3 runs 16 residues. The germline V gene has CDR1 GTSNPN and CDR2 SVGIG (reference sequence). The V end lost 2 bases, the J end lost 3 bases, and 17 bases lay between the germline ends.